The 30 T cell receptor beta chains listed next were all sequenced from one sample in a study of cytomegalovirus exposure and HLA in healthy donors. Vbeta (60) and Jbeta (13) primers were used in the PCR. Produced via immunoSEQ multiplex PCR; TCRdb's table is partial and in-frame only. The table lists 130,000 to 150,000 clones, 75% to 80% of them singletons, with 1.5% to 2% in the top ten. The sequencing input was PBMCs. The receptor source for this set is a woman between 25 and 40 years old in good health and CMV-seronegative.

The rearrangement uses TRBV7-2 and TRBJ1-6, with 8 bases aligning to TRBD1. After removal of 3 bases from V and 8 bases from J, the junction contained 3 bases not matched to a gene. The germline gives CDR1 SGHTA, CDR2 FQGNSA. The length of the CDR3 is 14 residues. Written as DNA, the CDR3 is TGTGCCAGCAGCTTGGACAGGGAGGATTCACCCCTCCACTTT. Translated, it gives CASSLDREDSPLHF.

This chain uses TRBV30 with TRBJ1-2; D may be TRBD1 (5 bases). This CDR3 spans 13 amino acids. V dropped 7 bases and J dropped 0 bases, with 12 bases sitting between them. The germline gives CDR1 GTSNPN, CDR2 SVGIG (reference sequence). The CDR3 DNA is TGTGCCTCGGCGGGGACGCCTAACTATGGCTACACCTTC. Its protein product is CASAGTPNYGYTF.

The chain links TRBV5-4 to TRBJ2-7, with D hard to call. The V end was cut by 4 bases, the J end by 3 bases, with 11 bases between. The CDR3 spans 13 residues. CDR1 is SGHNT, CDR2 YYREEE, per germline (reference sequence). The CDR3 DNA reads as TGTGCCAGCAGCCCGCCCACAAGCTACGAGCAGTACTTC. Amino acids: CASSPPTSYEQYF.

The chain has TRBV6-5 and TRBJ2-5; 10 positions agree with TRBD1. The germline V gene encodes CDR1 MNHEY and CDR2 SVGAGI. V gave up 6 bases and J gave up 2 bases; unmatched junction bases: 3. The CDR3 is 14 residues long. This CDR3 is CASRRQGAQETQYF. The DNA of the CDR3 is TGTGCCAGCAGACGACAGGGGGCTCAAGAGACCCAGTACTTC.

The CDR3 loop is CASSWGGGQTEAFF. For the CDR3, the DNA is TGCGCCAGCAGCTGGGGAGGGGGACAAACTGAAGCTTTCTTT. The V gene is TRBV5-1, the J gene TRBJ1-1, with D maybe TRBD1 (6 bases). This CDR3 spans 14 amino acids. CDR1 is SGHRS and CDR2 is YFSETQ in the germline V gene. Trimming took off 3 bases at V and 5 bases at J, with 14 bases between the two ends.

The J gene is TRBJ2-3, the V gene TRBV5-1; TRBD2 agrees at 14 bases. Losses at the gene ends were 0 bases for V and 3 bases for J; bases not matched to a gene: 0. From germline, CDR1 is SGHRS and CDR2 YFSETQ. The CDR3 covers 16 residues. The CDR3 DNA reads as TGCGCCAGCAGCTTGGGGACTAGCGGGAGGACAGATACGCAGTATTTT. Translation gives CASSLGTSGRTDTQYF.

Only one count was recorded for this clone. The CDR3 nucleotides are TGTGCCAGTAGTGCCGGGACAGGGGAATATGGCTACACCTTC. This codes for CASSAGTGEYGYTF. The V gene is TRBV19, the J gene TRBJ1-2; 10 bases are a match to TRBD1. With 5 bases clipped from V and 5 bases from J, the junction kept 5 bases outside the gene matches. The germline gives CDR1 LNHDA, CDR2 SQIVND (reference sequence). This CDR3 is 14 amino acids long.

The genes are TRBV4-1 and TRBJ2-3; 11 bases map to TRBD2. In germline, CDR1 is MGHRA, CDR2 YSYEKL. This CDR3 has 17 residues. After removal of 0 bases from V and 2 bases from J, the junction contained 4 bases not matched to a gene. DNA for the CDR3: TGCGCCAGCAGCCAAGACACTAGCGGGAGTTACACAGATACGCAGTATTTT. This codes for CASSQDTSGSYTDTQYF.

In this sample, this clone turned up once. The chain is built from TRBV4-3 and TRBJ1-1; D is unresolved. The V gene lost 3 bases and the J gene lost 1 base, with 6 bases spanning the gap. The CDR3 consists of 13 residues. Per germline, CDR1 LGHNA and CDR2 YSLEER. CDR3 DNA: TGCGCCAGCAGCCAGGTCAGGAACACTGAAGCTTTCTTT. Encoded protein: CASSQVRNTEAFF.

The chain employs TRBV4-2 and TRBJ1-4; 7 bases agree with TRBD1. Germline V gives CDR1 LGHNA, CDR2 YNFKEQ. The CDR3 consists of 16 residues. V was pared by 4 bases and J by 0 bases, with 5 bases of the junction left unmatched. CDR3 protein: CASSLGQSSTNEKLFF. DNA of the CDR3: TGTGCCAGCAGCCTGGGACAGTCCTCAACTAATGAAAAACTGTTTTTT.

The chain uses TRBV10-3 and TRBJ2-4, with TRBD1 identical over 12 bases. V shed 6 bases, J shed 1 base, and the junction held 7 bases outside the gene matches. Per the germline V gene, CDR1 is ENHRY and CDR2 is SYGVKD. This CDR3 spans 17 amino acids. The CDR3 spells CAIRSGTGGAAKNIQYF. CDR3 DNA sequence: TGTGCCATCAGGTCCGGGACAGGGGGCGCGGCCAAAAACATTCAGTACTTC.

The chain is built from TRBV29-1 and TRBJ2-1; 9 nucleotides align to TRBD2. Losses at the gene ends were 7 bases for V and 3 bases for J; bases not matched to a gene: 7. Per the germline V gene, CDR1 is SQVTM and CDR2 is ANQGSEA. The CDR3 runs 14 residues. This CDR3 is CSGERGDGYNEQFF. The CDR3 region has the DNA TGCAGCGGGGAGCGGGGGGACGGCTACAATGAGCAGTTCTTC.

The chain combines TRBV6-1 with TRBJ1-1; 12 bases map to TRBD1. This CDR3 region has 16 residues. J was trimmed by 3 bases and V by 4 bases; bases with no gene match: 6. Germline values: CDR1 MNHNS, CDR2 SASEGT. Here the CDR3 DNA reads TGTGCCAGCAGTGTCCGGGACAGGGGGCTGTACACTGAAGCTTTCTTT. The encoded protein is CASSVRDRGLYTEAFF.

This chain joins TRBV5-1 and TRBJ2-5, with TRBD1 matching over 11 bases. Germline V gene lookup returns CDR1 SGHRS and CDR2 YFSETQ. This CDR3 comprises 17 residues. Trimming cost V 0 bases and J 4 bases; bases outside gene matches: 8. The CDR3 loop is CASSLGTGGVIGETQYF. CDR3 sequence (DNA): TGCGCCAGCAGCTTGGGGACAGGGGGCGTAATCGGAGAGACCCAGTACTTC.

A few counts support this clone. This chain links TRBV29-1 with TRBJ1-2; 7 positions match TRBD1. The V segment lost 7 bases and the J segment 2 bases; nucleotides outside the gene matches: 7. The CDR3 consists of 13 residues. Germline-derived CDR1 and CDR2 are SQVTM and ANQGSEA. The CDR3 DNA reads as TGCAGCGCCCAAACAGGGGCCAACTATGGCTACACCTTC. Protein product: CSAQTGANYGYTF.

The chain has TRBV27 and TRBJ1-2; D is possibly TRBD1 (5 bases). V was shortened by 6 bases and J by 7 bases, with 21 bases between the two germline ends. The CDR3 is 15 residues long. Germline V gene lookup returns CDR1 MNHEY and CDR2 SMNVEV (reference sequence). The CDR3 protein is CASRPSGRAVGGYTF. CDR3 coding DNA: TGTGCCAGCAGACCCTCGGGCAGGGCGGTAGGTGGCTACACCTTC.

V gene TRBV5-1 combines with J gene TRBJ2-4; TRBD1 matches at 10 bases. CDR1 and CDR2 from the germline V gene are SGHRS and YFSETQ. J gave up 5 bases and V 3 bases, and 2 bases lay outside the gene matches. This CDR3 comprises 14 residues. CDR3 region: CASSSGTGENIQYF. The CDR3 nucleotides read TGCGCCAGCAGCTCCGGGACAGGGGAAAACATTCAGTACTTC.

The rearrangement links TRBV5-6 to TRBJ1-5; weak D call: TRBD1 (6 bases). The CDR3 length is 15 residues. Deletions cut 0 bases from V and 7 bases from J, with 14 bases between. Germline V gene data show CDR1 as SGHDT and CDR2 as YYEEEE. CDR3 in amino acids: CASSLAAGDVQPQHF. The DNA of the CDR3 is TGTGCCAGCAGCTTGGCGGCAGGGGACGTCCAGCCCCAGCATTTT.

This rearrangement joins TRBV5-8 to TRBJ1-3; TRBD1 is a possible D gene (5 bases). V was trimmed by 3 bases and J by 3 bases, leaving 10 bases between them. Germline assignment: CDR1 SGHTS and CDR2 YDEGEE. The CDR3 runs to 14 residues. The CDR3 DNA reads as TGTGCCAGCAGCTCCGGGACTGGTGGAAACACCATATATTTT. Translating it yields CASSSGTGGNTIYF.

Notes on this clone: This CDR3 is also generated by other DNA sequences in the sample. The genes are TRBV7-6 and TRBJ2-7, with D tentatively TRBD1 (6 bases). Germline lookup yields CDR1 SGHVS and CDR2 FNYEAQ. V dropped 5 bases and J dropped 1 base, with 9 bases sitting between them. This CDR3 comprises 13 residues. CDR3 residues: CASSLDRSYEQYF. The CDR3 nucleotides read TGTGCCAGCAGCCTAGACAGGTCCTACGAGCAGTACTTC. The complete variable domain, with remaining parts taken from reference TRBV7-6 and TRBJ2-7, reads GAGVSQSPRYKVTKRGQDVALRCDPISGHVSLYWYRQALGQGPEFLTYFNYEAQQDKSGLPNDRFSAERPEGSISTLTIQRTEQRDSAMYRCASSLDRSYEQYFGPGTRLTVT.

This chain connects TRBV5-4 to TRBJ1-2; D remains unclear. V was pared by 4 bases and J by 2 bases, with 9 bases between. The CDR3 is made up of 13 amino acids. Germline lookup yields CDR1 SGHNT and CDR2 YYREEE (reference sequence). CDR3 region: CASSPELNYGYTF. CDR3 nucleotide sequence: TGTGCCAGCAGCCCGGAGTTAAACTATGGCTACACCTTC.

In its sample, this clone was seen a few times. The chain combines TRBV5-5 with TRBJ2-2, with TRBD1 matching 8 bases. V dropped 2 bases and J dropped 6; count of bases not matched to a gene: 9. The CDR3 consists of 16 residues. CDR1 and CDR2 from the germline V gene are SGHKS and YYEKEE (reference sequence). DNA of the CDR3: TGTGCCAGCAGCTTACTCGGGACAGGTTTTGCCGGGGAGCTGTTTTTT. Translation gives CASSLLGTGFAGELFF.

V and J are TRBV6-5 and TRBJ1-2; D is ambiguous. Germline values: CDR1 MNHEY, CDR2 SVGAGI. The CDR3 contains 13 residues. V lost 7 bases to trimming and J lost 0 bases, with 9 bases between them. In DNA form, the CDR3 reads TGTGCCAGCATGTCAGGCACTAACTATGGCTACACCTTC. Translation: CASMSGTNYGYTF.

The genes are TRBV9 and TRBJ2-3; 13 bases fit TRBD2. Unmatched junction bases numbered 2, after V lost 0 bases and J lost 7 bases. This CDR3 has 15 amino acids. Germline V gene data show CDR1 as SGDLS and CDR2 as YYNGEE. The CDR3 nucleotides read TGTGCCAGCAGCGTAGCGACTAGCGGGGGGTATACGCAGTATTTT. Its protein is CASSVATSGGYTQYF. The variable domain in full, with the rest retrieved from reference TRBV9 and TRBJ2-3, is DSGVTQTPKHLITATGQRVTLRCSPRSGDLSVYWYQQSLDQGLQFLIQYYNGEERAKGNILERFSAQQFPDLHSELNLSSLELGDSALYFCASSVATSGGYTQYFGPGTRLTVL.

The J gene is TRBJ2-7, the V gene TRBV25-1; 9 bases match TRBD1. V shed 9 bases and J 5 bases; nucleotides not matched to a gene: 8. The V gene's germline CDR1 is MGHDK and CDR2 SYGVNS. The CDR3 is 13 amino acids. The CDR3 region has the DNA TGTGCCAGTTCTTACAGGGGGCCCCACGAGCAGTACTTC. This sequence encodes CASSYRGPHEQYF.

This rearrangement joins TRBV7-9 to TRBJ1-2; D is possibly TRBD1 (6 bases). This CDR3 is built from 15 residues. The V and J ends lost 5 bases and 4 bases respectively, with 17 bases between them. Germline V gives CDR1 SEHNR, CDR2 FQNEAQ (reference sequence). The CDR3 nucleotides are TGTGCCAGCAGCCCCAGCCGGACAGACAGCTATGGCTACACCTTC. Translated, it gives CASSPSRTDSYGYTF. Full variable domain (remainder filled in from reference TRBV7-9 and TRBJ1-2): DTGVSQNPRHKITKRGQNVTFRCDPISEHNRLYWYRQTLGQGPEFLTYFQNEAQLEKSRLLSDRFSAERPKGSFSTLEIQRTEQGDSAMYLCASSPSRTDSYGYTFGSGTRLTVV.

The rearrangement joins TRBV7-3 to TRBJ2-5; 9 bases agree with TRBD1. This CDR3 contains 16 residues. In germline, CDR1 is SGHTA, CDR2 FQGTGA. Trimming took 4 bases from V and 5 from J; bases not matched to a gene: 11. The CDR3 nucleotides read TGTGCCAGCAGCTCTTATTCCGGGACAGGGTTGGAGACCCAGTACTTC. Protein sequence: CASSSYSGTGLETQYF.

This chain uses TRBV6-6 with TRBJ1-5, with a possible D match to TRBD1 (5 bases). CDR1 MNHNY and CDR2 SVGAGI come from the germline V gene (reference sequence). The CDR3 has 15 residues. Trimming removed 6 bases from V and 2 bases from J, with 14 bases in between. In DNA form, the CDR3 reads TGTGCCAGCAGGGGGGGAGGGGTGGGCAATCAGCCCCAGCATTTT. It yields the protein CASRGGGVGNQPQHF.

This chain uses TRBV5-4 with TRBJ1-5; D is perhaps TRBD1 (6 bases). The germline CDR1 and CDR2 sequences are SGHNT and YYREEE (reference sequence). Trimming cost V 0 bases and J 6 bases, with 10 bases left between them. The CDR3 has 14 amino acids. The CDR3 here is CASSLDRASQPQHF. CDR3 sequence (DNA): TGTGCCAGCAGCTTGGACAGGGCAAGTCAGCCCCAGCATTTT. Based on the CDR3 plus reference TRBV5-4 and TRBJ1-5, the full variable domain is ETGVTQSPTHLIKTRGQQVTLRCSSQSGHNTVSWYQQALGQGPQFIFQYYREEENGRGNFPPRFSGLQFPNYSSELNVNALELDDSALYLCASSLDRASQPQHFGDGTRLSIL.

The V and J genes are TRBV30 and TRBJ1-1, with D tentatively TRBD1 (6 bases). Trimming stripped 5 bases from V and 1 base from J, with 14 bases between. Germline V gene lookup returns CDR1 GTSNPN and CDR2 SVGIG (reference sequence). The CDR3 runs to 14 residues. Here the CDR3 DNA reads TGTGCCTGGGTACCGGGACACAGGAACACTGAAGCTTTCTTT. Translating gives CAWVPGHRNTEAFF.